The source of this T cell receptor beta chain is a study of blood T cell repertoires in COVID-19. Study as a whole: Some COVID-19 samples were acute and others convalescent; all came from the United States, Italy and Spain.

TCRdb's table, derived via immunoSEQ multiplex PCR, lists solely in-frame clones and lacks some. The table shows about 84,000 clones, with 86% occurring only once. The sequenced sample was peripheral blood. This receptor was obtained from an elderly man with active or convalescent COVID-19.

The CDR3 DNA reads as TGTGCCAGCAGGCCAGAGAACACTGAAGCTTTCTTT. It codes for CASRPENTEAFF. V usage is TRBV12-3 or TRBV12-4 and J usage is TRBJ1-1; D is uncertain. Trimming removed 6 bases at V and 1 base at J, with 6 bases between. The CDR3 loop spans 12 amino acids.